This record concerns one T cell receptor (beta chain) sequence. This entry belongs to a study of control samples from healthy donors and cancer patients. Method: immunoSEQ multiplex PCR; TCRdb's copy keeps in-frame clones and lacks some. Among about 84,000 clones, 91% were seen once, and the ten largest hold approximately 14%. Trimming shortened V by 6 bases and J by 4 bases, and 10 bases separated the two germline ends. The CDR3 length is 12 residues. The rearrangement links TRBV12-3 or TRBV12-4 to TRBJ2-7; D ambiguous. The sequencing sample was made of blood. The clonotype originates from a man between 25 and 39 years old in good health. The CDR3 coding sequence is TGTGCCAGCAGCCTAGGAATTTACGAGCAGTACTTC. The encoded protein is CASSLGIYEQYF.